This T cell receptor (beta chain) was recovered during a study of blood T cell repertoires in COVID-19. Original handling: Estimates of nucleated cell counts were drawn from the amplification of reference gene primers. Profiling relied on immunoSEQ multiplex PCR, and the TCRdb table lists in-frame clones only, not all of them. From that table come the V and J calls and clone size; the DNA was used to work out D and trimming. The profile shows 200,000 to 250,000 clones, more than 75% of them singletons. Trimming cost V 7 bases and J 4 bases; bases outside gene matches: 9. The germline V gene has CDR1 MNHNY and CDR2 SVGAGI (reference sequence). The CDR3 has 15 residues. This clone was picked up one time.

This chain uses TRBV6-6 with TRBJ2-1, with TRBD2 matching 8 bases. The sequencing input was peripheral blood. This TCR was recovered from a man older than 75 with acute or convalescent COVID-19. The CDR3 sequence is CASTLSAGGYNEQFF. In nucleotides, the CDR3 is TGTGCCAGCACCCTGAGCGCGGGAGGATACAATGAGCAGTTCTTC.